Each of the 24 T cell receptor beta chains below was sequenced from the same sample in a study of T cells after yellow fever vaccination. MiXCR, applied by TCRdb to the 5' RACE reads, yields one record per CDR3 protein. The sample has 500,000 to 650,000 distinct CDR3 sequences; approximately 13% are singletons. The sequenced sample was PBMCs, obtained on the day of the yellow fever booster vaccination. Source of these receptors: a man under 40 who received the YFV17D yellow fever vaccine.

CDR3 nucleotides: TGTGCCAGCAGCTCCGGACAGGGAATAGACGAGCAGTACTTC. It yields the protein CASSSGQGIDEQYF. The V gene is TRBV7-9, the J gene TRBJ2-7; 8 bases align to TRBD1. V trimming: 4 bases; J trimming: 5 bases; junction bases outside the gene matches: 7. CDR3 length equals 14 residues. Germline V gene data show CDR1 as SEHNR and CDR2 as FQNEAQ (reference sequence).

This clonotype was detected many times. At one of its ends the junction is not consistent with the germline gene, which may arise from a read error. V usage is TRBV5-1 and J usage is TRBJ2-1; no reliable D call. Per the germline V gene, CDR1 is SGHRS and CDR2 is YFSETQ. The CDR3 has 13 residues. CDR3 loop: CASSLGLANEQFF. The CDR3 nucleotides read TGTGCCAGCAGCTTAGGGCTGGCCAATGAGCAGTTCTTC.

This clonotype was picked up a small number of times. The chain is built from TRBV7-9 and TRBJ2-5; TRBD1 might be the D (6 bases). CDR1 is SEHNR, CDR2 FQNEAQ, per germline (reference sequence). CDR3 size: 15 residues. V lost 5 bases, J lost 5 bases, and 18 bases lay in between. The CDR3 DNA reads TGTGCCAGCAGCCGCCTAAGTGGGGGCTCGGAGACCCAGTACTTC. Its translation is CASSRLSGGSETQYF.

The chain couples TRBV20-1 to TRBJ2-3; 9 bases line up with TRBD2. The CDR3 runs to 14 residues. Germline values: CDR1 DFQATT, CDR2 SNEGSKA (reference sequence). The V gene end was trimmed by 1 base and the J gene end by 4 bases; junction bases not matched to a gene: 3. CDR3 region: CSARVAGAPDTQYF. CDR3 DNA: TGCAGTGCTAGAGTAGCGGGAGCCCCAGATACGCAGTATTTT.

The chain combines TRBV12-3 or TRBV12-4 with TRBJ2-5; D gene uncertain. Deletions cut 4 bases from V and 2 bases from J, with 14 bases between. CDR3 length: 15 amino acids. The CDR3 protein is CASSSPLETQETQYF. In DNA, the CDR3 is TGTGCCAGCAGTTCCCCCCTCGAGACACAAGAGACCCAGTACTTC.

This clonotype showed up many times. The chain recombines TRBV6-1 with TRBJ1-6, with 10 bases matching TRBD1. V dropped 6 bases and J dropped 12; count of bases not matched to a gene: 8. Germline CDR1 MNHNS, CDR2 SASEGT. The CDR3 runs to 14 residues. The chain's CDR3 is CASRSRDRGRPLHF. DNA for the CDR3: TGTGCCAGCAGGTCCCGGGACAGGGGTAGACCCCTCCACTTT.

This clonotype has a handful of counts. The CDR3 reads CASSPQSSEQFF. The CDR3 DNA reads TGTGCCAGCAGCCCGCAGAGCAGTGAGCAGTTCTTC. The rearrangement links TRBV7-2 to TRBJ2-1; D unclear. CDR1 is SGHTA, CDR2 FQGNSA, per germline. V lost 5 bases to trimming and J lost 9 bases, with 11 bases between them. The CDR3 length is 12 residues. The variable domain in full, completed from reference TRBV7-2 and TRBJ2-1, reads GAGVSQSPSNKVTEKGKDVELRCDPISGHTALYWYRQSLGQGLEFLIYFQGNSAPDKSGLPSDRFSAERTGGSVSTLTIQRTQQEDSAVYLCASSPQSSEQFFGPGTRLTVL.

This clonotype appeared many times. V gene TRBV18 combines with J gene TRBJ2-7; D remains unclear. The CDR3 is made up of 16 amino acids. Trimming pared 6 bases from V and 1 base from J, leaving 19 bases between. The V gene's germline CDR1 is KGHSH and CDR2 LQKENI. CDR3 protein: CASSPRPEPNSYEQYF. CDR3 coding DNA: TGTGCCAGCTCTCCCAGGCCGGAGCCCAATTCCTACGAGCAGTACTTC.

The chain recombines TRBV7-2 with TRBJ2-7, with 10 nucleotides matching TRBD2. The CDR3 totals 14 residues. The germline CDR1 and CDR2 sequences are SGHTA and FQGNSA. V was pared by 5 bases and J by 7 bases, with 8 bases of the junction left unmatched. As DNA, the CDR3 is TGTGCCAGCAGCCCTCCGGGACTAGCGAATGAGCAGTACTTC. Its translation: CASSPPGLANEQYF.

The chain combines TRBV4-2 with TRBJ2-7; TRBD2 matches at 7 bases. The V gene's germline CDR1 is LGHNA and CDR2 YNFKEQ. This CDR3 is 14 amino acids long. V gave up 2 bases and J gave up 5 bases; unmatched junction bases: 6. In DNA form, the CDR3 reads TGTGCCAGCAGCCAAAGACTAGCTCCGGACGAGCAGTACTTC. It translates to CASSQRLAPDEQYF.

The J gene is TRBJ2-3, the V gene TRBV20-1, with 7 bases lining up with TRBD2. Germline V gene lookup returns CDR1 DFQATT and CDR2 SNEGSKA (reference sequence). The CDR3 contains 17 residues. V was pared by 1 base and J by 2 bases, with 12 bases of the junction left unmatched. Here the CDR3 reads CSARVPPSSGITDTQYF. As DNA, the CDR3 is TGCAGTGCTAGAGTTCCCCCCTCAAGCGGGATCACAGATACGCAGTATTTT.

This clonotype came up a few times. The rearrangement uses TRBV7-2 and TRBJ1-1; unclear D gene. The V end was cut by 10 bases, the J end by 8 bases, with 20 bases between. CDR3 length equals 13 residues. Germline CDR1 and CDR2: SGHTA and FQGNSA. CDR3 region: CATGASNSPEAFF. The CDR3 nucleotides are TGTGCCACCGGCGCCTCTAACTCACCAGAAGCTTTCTTT. Complete variable domain (other parts from reference TRBV7-2 and TRBJ1-1): GAGVSQSPSNKVTEKGKDVELRCDPISGHTALYWYRQSLGQGLEFLIYFQGNSAPDKSGLPSDRFSAERTGGSVSTLTIQRTQQEDSAVYLCATGASNSPEAFFGQGTRLTVV.

This clonotype showed up just a few times. The chain links TRBV6-2 or TRBV6-3 to TRBJ2-1; D is uncertain. The CDR3 spans 13 residues. V dropped 6 bases and J dropped 4 bases, with 10 bases sitting between them. Looked up from germline, CDR1 is MNHEY and CDR2 is SVGEGT. The DNA for the CDR3 is TGTGCCAGCAGCTCCGACATTTACAATGAGCAGTTCTTC. Its protein is CASSSDIYNEQFF.

This clonotype has just a few counts. The chain combines TRBV4-2 with TRBJ2-7, with 7 bases that match TRBD1. CDR3 length: 16 amino acids. Unmatched junction bases numbered 9, after V lost 0 bases and J lost 4 bases. The germline gives CDR1 LGHNA, CDR2 YNFKEQ. CDR3 DNA sequence: TGTGCCAGCAGCCAAGACTACGGGACAGCGGTATACGAGCAGTACTTC. It specifies CASSQDYGTAVYEQYF.

The rearrangement joins TRBV20-1 to TRBJ2-3, with D uncertain. V gave up 5 bases and J gave up 2 bases, with 5 bases separating them. This CDR3 is 11 amino acids long. CDR1 and CDR2 from the germline V gene are DFQATT and SNEGSKA (reference sequence). CDR3 sequence reads: CSALPTDTQYF. The CDR3 nucleotides read TGCAGTGCTCTACCCACAGATACGCAGTATTTT.

The chain uses TRBV28 and TRBJ1-2; D is possibly TRBD1 (5 bases). The V gene lost 3 bases and the J gene lost 4 bases, with 6 bases spanning the gap. Germline CDR1 MDHEN, CDR2 SYDVKM. The length of the CDR3 is 12 residues. CDR3 region: CASSFQGYGYTF. CDR3 sequence (DNA): TGTGCCAGCAGTTTTCAGGGCTATGGCTACACCTTC.

This chain connects TRBV7-9 to TRBJ2-7; 9 bases line up with TRBD2. Trimming at V came to 2 bases and at J to 0 bases, leaving 2 bases not matched to a gene. CDR1 and CDR2 from the germline V gene are SEHNR and FQNEAQ (reference sequence). This CDR3 has 15 residues. CDR3: CASSLIAGDSYEQYF. CDR3 nucleotide sequence: TGTGCCAGCAGCTTAATAGCGGGAGACTCCTACGAGCAGTACTTC.

The chain joins TRBV12-3 or TRBV12-4 to TRBJ2-1; TRBD1 agrees at 8 bases. The CDR3 covers 14 residues. V shed 4 bases, J shed 6 bases, and the junction held 5 bases outside the gene matches. The CDR3 sequence is CASSSLGTGNEQFF. CDR3 DNA: TGTGCCAGCAGTTCTCTCGGGACAGGCAATGAGCAGTTCTTC.

The V gene is TRBV5-1, the J gene TRBJ2-1, with 8 bases identical to TRBD1. J was trimmed by 6 bases and V by 2 bases; bases with no gene match: 10. CDR3 size: 16 residues. Germline CDR1 SGHRS, CDR2 YFSETQ. CDR3: CASSLVPRGRGNEQFF. Here the CDR3 DNA reads TGCGCCAGCAGCTTAGTGCCCAGGGGGCGAGGCAATGAGCAGTTCTTC.

The J gene is TRBJ2-3, the V gene TRBV19, with 12 positions matching TRBD2. Germline V CDR1 and CDR2: LNHDA, SQIVND (reference sequence). With V trimmed by 2 bases and J by 3 bases, 15 bases remained unmatched. The CDR3 has 20 residues. Here the CDR3 DNA reads TGTGCCAGTAGTATATTCTCACTAGCGGGAGGCCTTAGAGGTACAGATACGCAGTATTTT. Amino acids: CASSIFSLAGGLRGTDTQYF.

The rearrangement uses TRBV23-1 and TRBJ2-4, with 12 bases that match TRBD2. TRBV23-1 is recorded as an ORF, its role being uncertain. The CDR3 has 17 residues. J gave up 0 bases and V 0 bases, and 0 bases lay outside the gene matches. The CDR3 sequence: CASSQSGLAGAKNIQYF. DNA for the CDR3: TGCGCCAGCAGTCAATCGGGACTAGCGGGAGCCAAAAACATTCAGTACTTC.

This chain connects TRBV12-3 or TRBV12-4 to TRBJ2-1, with D possibly being TRBD1 (6 bases). V lost 3 bases and J lost 7, with 16 bases in between. The CDR3 extends over 15 amino acids. CDR3 nucleotide sequence: TGTGCCAGCAGTTTTAACAGGGTGGTATGGAATGAGCAGTTCTTC. It is translated as CASSFNRVVWNEQFF.

This rearrangement joins TRBV5-1 to TRBJ2-7, with 7 bases matching TRBD2. Germline CDR1 SGHRS, CDR2 YFSETQ. The CDR3 is made up of 14 amino acids. Trimming at V came to 4 bases and at J to 3 bases, leaving 7 bases not matched to a gene. The chain's CDR3 is CASSRSSGNYEQYF. The CDR3 DNA follows: TGCGCCAGCAGCCGAAGCAGCGGGAACTACGAGCAGTACTTC.

This clonotype has more than one count but fewer than ten. This chain links TRBV11-3 with TRBJ2-1; TRBD2 matches at 9 bases. This CDR3 has 16 amino acids. From germline, CDR1 is SGHNT and CDR2 YENEEA. The junction had 10 bases not matched to a gene; V was cut back by 5 bases and J by 5 bases. CDR3 bases: TGTGCCAGCAGCCGGGGGACGGGACTAGCCGACAATGAGCAGTTCTTC. This translates into CASSRGTGLADNEQFF.